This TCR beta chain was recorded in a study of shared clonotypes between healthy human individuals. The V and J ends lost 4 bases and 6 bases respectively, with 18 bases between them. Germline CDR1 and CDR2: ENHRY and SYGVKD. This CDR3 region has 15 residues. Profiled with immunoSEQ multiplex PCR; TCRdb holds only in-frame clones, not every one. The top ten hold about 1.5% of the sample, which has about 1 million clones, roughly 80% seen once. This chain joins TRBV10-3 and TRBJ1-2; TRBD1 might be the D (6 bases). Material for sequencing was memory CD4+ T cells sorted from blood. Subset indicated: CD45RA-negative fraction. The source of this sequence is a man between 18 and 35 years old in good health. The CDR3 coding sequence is TGTGCCATCAGTGCTCAGACGACAGGTTCGGATGGCTACACCTTC. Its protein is CAISAQTTGSDGYTF.